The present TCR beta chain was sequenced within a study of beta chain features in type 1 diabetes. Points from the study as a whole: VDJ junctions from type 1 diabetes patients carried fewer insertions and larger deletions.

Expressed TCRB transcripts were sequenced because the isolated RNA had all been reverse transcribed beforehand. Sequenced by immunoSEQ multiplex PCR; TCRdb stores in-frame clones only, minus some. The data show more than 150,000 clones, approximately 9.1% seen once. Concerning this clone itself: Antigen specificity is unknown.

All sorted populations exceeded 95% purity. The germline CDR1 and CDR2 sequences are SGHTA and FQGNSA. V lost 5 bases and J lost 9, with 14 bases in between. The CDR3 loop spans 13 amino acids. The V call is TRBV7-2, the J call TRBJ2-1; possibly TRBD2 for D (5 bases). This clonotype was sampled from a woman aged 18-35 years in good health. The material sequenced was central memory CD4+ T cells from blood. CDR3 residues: CASSDVTGSEQFF. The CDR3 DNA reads TGTGCCAGCAGCGACGTTACGGGGAGTGAGCAGTTCTTC.